Described below is a single T cell receptor beta chain sequence and its context. Its antigen has not been determined. No base quality information exists; no much larger clone differs at one position. Receptor libraries were prepared by the immunoSEQ multiplex PCR assay. The multiplex PCR relied on a mix of 60 forward primers for TCR Vbeta segments and 13 reverse primers for TCR Jbeta segments. Amplification of the CDR3 region of rearranged TCR beta genes was performed with a multiplex PCR assay on genomic DNA. The amplified TCR beta libraries were sequenced on the Illumina HiSeq System as 87-base-pair reads. For the original study's pipeline: A later analysis tallied 70 million to 100 million unique TCR beta chains across the 666 repertoires, and approximately 9.9 million of those chains were shared by two or more donors. Raw reads were error-corrected and collapsed into unique sequences with a nearest-neighbor algorithm that merged closely related sequences to remove PCR and sequencing errors. V, D and J gene segments were assigned by aligning CDR3 sequences to IMGT reference sequences. For a sequence to be retained, a match of at least six nucleotides to both a V gene segment and a J gene segment was required. A rearrangement was called productive if the CDR3 had no stop codons and remained in frame with V and J, and every other rearrangement was called non-productive. Following IMGT convention, CDR3 was defined as the stretch from the second conserved V-encoded cysteine to the conserved J-encoded phenylalanine. The earlier analysis of some 540 of the donors excluded any sequence lacking an unambiguous match to a single V gene segment. An earlier analysis of about 590 of the donors classified V segments as functional when productive rearrangements were above 56.7% and as segregating when the standard deviation between donors was above 5%. A statistical classification framework was built to diagnose cytomegalovirus status from the catalog of TCR beta chain sequences. A later analysis assigned V and J genes by comparing TCR nucleotide sequences with IMGT/GENE-DB human TR gene sequences. In a later analysis, CDR3 sequences and most-parsimonious VDJ recombination scenarios were assigned using the TCRdist pipeline. In a later analysis, every TCR beta chain was defined by the combination of its CDR3 amino acid sequence and its V-gene family, and reads without a unique V-gene family were dropped. In a later analysis, some 600 highly shared, low-generation-probability nucleotide sequences were removed to address suspected cross-contamination and a sequencing artifact. For each public chain, a later analysis derived a clonal expansion index from normalized ranks of inferred template counts within each repertoire. Generation probabilities in a later analysis came from a VDJ recombination model fitted to out-of-frame rearrangements, and those results were checked against IGoR. Hypergeometric tests were used in a later analysis to score TCR-TCR, TCR-HLA and TCR-CMV co-occurrence, with a repertoire-size bias correction applied to the TCR pairs. To estimate false discovery rates, a later analysis permuted the HLA or CMV assignments 20 times. In a later analysis, co-occurring TCRs were grouped using DBSCAN, with TCRdist sequence similarity added in when clustering inside HLA-allele-positive subsets. Repertoires with fewer than 30,000 or more than 120,000 public chains, plus five repertoires with anomalous nucleotide sharing, were excluded from co-occurrence clustering. TCRdb took over this immuneACCESS table, retaining in-frame rearrangements with V and J assigned. Such tables are incomplete; in checked studies, under half of the missing clones stem from an unresolved V gene, and the remainder is unexplained. That table furnishes V, J and clone size, whereas the DNA furnished D and trimming. The sample table shows around 170,000 clones, and about 81% are seen once. The ten largest clonotypes hold more than 1.5% of the sample.

Here V drops 0 bases and J drops 6 bases, and the junction holds 3 bases not matched to any gene. Counted from cysteine to phenylalanine, this CDR3 has 13 amino acids. CDR3 DNA only is kept here, 39 bases in frame from base 1. Looking up the germline V gene yields CDR1 SGDLS and CDR2 YYNGEE. The sample belongs to a study of cytomegalovirus exposure and HLA in healthy donors listed by TCRdb under 2017. For the wider study: An earlier analysis of 550 to 700 of the donors reported roughly 300 Gb of sequence data and 117 million unique TCR beta sequences from around 200 million T cells. Approximately 300 gigabases of sequencing data and tens of millions of unique TCR sequences made up an early release that covered 500 to 700 HLA-typed donors. Among the roughly 390 genotyped donors, 81% belonged to the genetic ancestry cluster associated with self-reported Caucasian donors. The study was designed to test whether signatures of past pathogen exposure could be identified by cataloging public T cell receptors. Using immunosequencing, the study profiled T cell repertoires from about 620 subjects and related those repertoires to cytomegalovirus serostatus. Along with the approximately 670-subject first cohort, a separate validation cohort of over 90 different subjects was used. To predict cytomegalovirus infection status, the study brought together high-throughput TCR immunosequencing, statistical association of individual TCRs with disease status, and machine learning. A later analysis re-analyzed previously published TCR beta repertoires from roughly 630 donors and added high-resolution HLA genotyping to study TCR occurrence patterns. The later analysis used no new phenotypic data to find candidate immune exposures, relying instead on TCR beta sequences and their occurrence across donors. In an earlier analysis of 587 of the donors, high-throughput TCR beta sequencing was used to judge whether each TCR beta V gene segment behaved as functional or pseudogenic. Alongside the repertoire data, information on donor age, sex, ethnicity and CMV serostatus was compiled. A later genetic analysis took genome-wide SNP genotypes for about three fifths of the 666 donors and used that subset as a discovery cohort. All discovery cohort repertoires had been generated using a single sequencing platform. HLA typing included class I and class II loci at four-digit resolution. Typing coverage differed by locus: A, B, C, DRB1 and DQB1 were typed in about 620-640 donors, DQA1 in about 550, DPA1 in 600 to 610, and DPB1 in roughly 450. A handful of DR-DQ haplotypes were handled as single units for association and clustering because linkage in the cohort was strong. Among roughly 400 genotyped donors of the cohort, an average of around 220,000 unique TCR beta nucleotide sequences was sequenced per donor, of which about 19% were non-productive. Summary of the overall study and its limitations: The study gave a list of more than 150 TCR beta chains associated with cytomegalovirus. A cluster of highly shared sequence variants was judged likely to represent a technical artifact of the sequencing pipeline. The cohort was sequenced for TCR beta chains only, and without alpha or paired-chain data the features that could be detected were limited. The only immune exposure information available for the cohort was CMV serostatus. The earlier analysis of some 540 of the donors excluded roughly 17 rarely observed V segments, including chromosome 9 orphons, because counts were too low. According to a later analysis, TCR association rates differed among HLA loci, with DRB1 alleles showing the most associated TCRs and HLA-C alleles showing the fewest. Compared with the roughly 670-donor mean, donors in an Asian-associated ancestry cluster had fewer N-insertions in productive TCRs, according to a later genetic analysis. Specific HLA alleles were associated with around 18,000 TCR beta sequences at a false discovery rate of 0.05 in a later analysis. Linkage disequilibrium might explain the correlated functional status among segregating V segments, but an unknown experimental factor could not be excluded. In a later analysis, HLA-associated TCR beta chains were found to be more clonally expanded and to have lower generation probabilities than equally common non-associated chains. An earlier analysis of approximately 600 of the donors showed that most TCR beta V segments appeared in productive rearrangements either about 87% or about 30% of the time, which broadly matched IMGT annotations. It was suggested by the authors that the approach could potentially be generalized to other disease states and immunological phenotypes. Sequencing depth was assumed to be roughly uniform across donors in the presence/absence analyses, though that assumption may not hold. In a later analysis, several top co-occurrence clusters were reported to appear linked to parvovirus B19, influenza, CMV and Epstein-Barr virus. Strong co-occurrence of HLA alleles, especially DR and DQ, made assigning TCR associations to individual alleles difficult. Across donors, most TCR sequences were observed very rarely, whereas some public TCRs were present in many individuals. Because some donors lacked HLA typing at each locus, the association tests relied only on the typed subset. In a later analysis, most CMV-associated TCR beta chains were found to appear HLA-restricted, with HLA associations seemingly driven largely by CMV exposure. Because the 87-base-pair reads could not distinguish some IMGT-functional V segments, including TRBV6-2 and TRBV6-3, those segments were excluded. V-gene and J-gene trimming of TCR beta chains was associated with a missense DCLRE1C variant in a later genetic analysis, and the association was replicated in an independent cohort. A few of the identified cytomegalovirus-associated TCR beta chains were confirmed in vitro to be specific for cytomegalovirus antigens. The classifier was reported to diagnose cytomegalovirus status with high specificity and sensitivity in both the original and validation cohorts. A further reported finding was that TCR beta sequences accurately predicted the HLA-A and HLA-B alleles for most subjects in the first cohort.

The cohort was made up of approximately 670 healthy bone marrow donors. At the time of sampling, every cohort member was nominally healthy, though immune exposures that went unrecorded were likely present. The donor tested CMV seronegative and was one of the 352 seronegative cohort members. Every donor gave a peripheral blood sample, and the peripheral blood mononuclear cells from that sample were used for TCR beta sequencing. The Qiagen DNeasy Blood Extraction Kit was used to extract genomic DNA from the blood cell samples. In this chain, TRBV9 is recombined with TRBJ2-7; TRBD1 fits 7 bases in the junction. Sequencing used PBMCs. This clonotype was sampled from a man in his forties or fifties in good health and CMV-seronegative. The CDR3 in this case is CASSVEQGSEQYF. The bases are TGTGCCAGCAGCGTAGAACAGGGGAGCGAGCAGTACTTC.